This note documents a single TCR beta chain sequence. Trimming took 4 bases from V and 3 from J, leaving 25 bases between them. CDR3 size: 18 residues. Germline lookup yields CDR1 MNHEY and CDR2 SVGEGT. The entry originates in a study of early T cells in non-severe SARS-CoV-2 infection. Individual cDNA molecules were tagged with unique molecular identifiers, the study reported. TCRdb redid the calling of the 5' RACE reads with MiXCR, one entry per CDR3 protein. The sample contains some 120,000 distinct CDR3 sequences, about 16% of which appear only once. This sequence joins TRBV6-2 or TRBV6-3 and TRBJ2-7; a possible D gene is TRBD2 (7 bases). The sample consisted of whole blood. The receptor comes from an adult who was a healthcare worker with PCR-confirmed SARS-CoV-2 infection or an uninfected control (not recorded which). Written as DNA, the CDR3 is TGTGCCAGCAGTTTCGACCGGGGGGCAACCCCCAGAAACTACGAGCAGTACTTC. Its protein is CASSFDRGATPRNYEQYF.